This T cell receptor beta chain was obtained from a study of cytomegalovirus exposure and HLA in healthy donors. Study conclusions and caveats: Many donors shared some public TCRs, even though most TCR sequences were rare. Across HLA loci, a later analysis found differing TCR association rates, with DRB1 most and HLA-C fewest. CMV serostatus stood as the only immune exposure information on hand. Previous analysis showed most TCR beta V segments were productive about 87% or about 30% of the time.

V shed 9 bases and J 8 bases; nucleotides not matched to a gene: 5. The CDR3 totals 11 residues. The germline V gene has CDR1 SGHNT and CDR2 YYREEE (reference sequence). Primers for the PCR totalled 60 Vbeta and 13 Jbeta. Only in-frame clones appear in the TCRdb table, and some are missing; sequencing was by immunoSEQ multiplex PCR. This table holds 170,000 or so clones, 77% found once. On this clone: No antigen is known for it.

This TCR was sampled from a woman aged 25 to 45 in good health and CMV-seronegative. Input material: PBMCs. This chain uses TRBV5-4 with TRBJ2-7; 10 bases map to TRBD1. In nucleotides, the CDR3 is TGTGCCACCAGACAGGGGGCTAAGCAGTACTTC. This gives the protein CATRQGAKQYF. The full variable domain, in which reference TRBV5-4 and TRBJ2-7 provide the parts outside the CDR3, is ETGVTQSPTHLIKTRGQQVTLRCSSQSGHNTVSWYQQALGQGPQFIFQYYREEENGRGNFPPRFSGLQFPNYSSELNVNALELDDSALYLCATRQGAKQYFGPGTRLTVT.